This record covers a single T cell receptor (beta chain). The germline V gene has CDR1 ENHRY and CDR2 SYGVKD. The CDR3 totals 14 residues. The V end lost 7 bases, the J end lost 3 bases, and 12 bases lay between the germline ends. This sample is part of a study of blood T cell repertoires in COVID-19. Looking at the study overall: Sites in the United States, Italy and Spain provided acute and convalescent COVID-19 samples.

Authors' processing steps: It was from reference gene primer amplification that nucleated cell counts were estimated. Some clones are missing from TCRdb's copy, which holds only in-frame ones; the method was immunoSEQ multiplex PCR. Clone size and V and J calls were adopted from that table, with D and trimming inferred from the DNA. The table has 150,000 to 200,000 clones, around 90% seen once. This clonotype originated in a human donor in a cohort sampled during active COVID-19. Material for sequencing was peripheral blood. The chain combines TRBV10-3 with TRBJ2-2, with D possibly TRBD1 on 5 matching bases. CDR3 region: CAITPSGYTGELFF. In DNA, the CDR3 is TGTGCCATCACCCCTTCAGGGTACACCGGGGAGCTGTTTTTT.